The 30 T cell receptor beta chains reported below all come from one sample, sequenced in a study of blood T cell repertoires in COVID-19. Measured with immunoSEQ multiplex PCR; TCRdb has only the in-frame clones, and not every one. Of more than 120,000 clones in the sample, 87% are singletons; the top ten hold more than 0.8%. The sequencing sample was made of peripheral blood. The origin of the receptors is a woman aged 45-65 years with acute or convalescent COVID-19.

The V and J genes are TRBV10-1 and TRBJ2-2, with a weak D call TRBD2 (5 bases). CDR3 length: 17 amino acids. V shed 2 bases and J shed 5 bases, with 18 bases lying between them. Germline V lookup: CDR1 WNHNN, CDR2 SYGVQD (reference sequence). In DNA form, the CDR3 reads TGCGCCAGCAGTGAGCCGACGGGGAGTCCCCCAACCGGGGAGCTGTTTTTT. Amino acid sequence: CASSEPTGSPPTGELFF.

The CDR3 coding sequence is TGCAGCGTTGAAGATGAGGCTAGCGGGGTCTACGAGCAGTACTTC. Protein: CSVEDEASGVYEQYF. The rearrangement joins TRBV29-1 to TRBJ2-7, with 9 nucleotides matching TRBD2. CDR1 and CDR2 from the germline V gene are SQVTM and ANQGSEA. The CDR3 is made up of 15 amino acids. With 0 bases clipped from V and 3 bases from J, the junction kept 6 bases outside the gene matches.

This clone has a single count. J is TRBJ2-2 and V is TRBV30; D may be TRBD2 (6 bases). The CDR3 loop spans 16 amino acids. Germline loops: CDR1 GTSNPN, CDR2 SVGIG (reference sequence). V was trimmed by 0 bases and J by 1 base, leaving 12 bases between them. The CDR3 protein is CAWSVLSRENTGELFF. The CDR3 nucleotides are TGTGCCTGGAGTGTACTTTCGCGGGAGAACACCGGGGAGCTGTTTTTT.

The genes are TRBV7-9 and TRBJ1-2, with a weak D call TRBD1 (5 bases). This CDR3 has 13 amino acids. Trimming stripped 0 bases from V and 8 bases from J, with 10 bases between. Germline V gene data show CDR1 as SEHNR and CDR2 as FQNEAQ (reference sequence). CDR3: CASSLARAGGYTF. In DNA form, the CDR3 reads TGTGCCAGCAGCTTAGCCAGGGCTGGAGGCTACACCTTC.

Of note for this clone: The identical CDR3 is also encoded by other nucleotide sequences in the sample. The chain couples TRBV6-5 to TRBJ2-7; a possible D gene is TRBD1 (5 bases). Trimming took 3 bases from V and 2 from J, leaving 8 bases between them. Looked up from germline, CDR1 is MNHEY and CDR2 is SVGAGI. CDR3 size: 13 residues. In DNA form, the CDR3 reads TGTGCCAGCAGTTATGGACAACCCTACGAGCAGTACTTC. This sequence encodes CASSYGQPYEQYF.

J is TRBJ2-1 and V is TRBV4-2; 9 bases are shared with TRBD2. The CDR3 is 16 amino acids. Unmatched junction bases numbered 5, after V lost 0 bases and J lost 5 bases. Germline V lookup: CDR1 LGHNA, CDR2 YNFKEQ. CDR3 bases: TGTGCCAGCAGCCAAGAGGGCGGGGGGGCCGACAATGAGCAGTTCTTC. Translating gives CASSQEGGGADNEQFF.

The V gene is TRBV30, the J gene TRBJ1-4; the D is unclear. CDR1 is GTSNPN and CDR2 is SVGIG in the germline V gene (reference sequence). V was shortened by 5 bases and J by 5 bases, with 12 bases between the two germline ends. The CDR3 extends over 13 amino acids. The CDR3 DNA reads TGTGCCTGGTCGACGGCGGGGAATGAAAAACTGTTTTTT. Translating gives CAWSTAGNEKLFF.

The rearrangement joins TRBV24-1 to TRBJ2-6, with a possible D match to TRBD1 (6 bases). Germline V gene lookup returns CDR1 KGHDR and CDR2 SFDVKD. V lost 4 bases, J lost 1 base, and 19 bases lay in between. This CDR3 contains 19 residues. The CDR3, as DNA: TGTGCCACCAGTGAGCCCGGGACACTATCAGTTTCTGGGGCCAACGTCCTGACTTTC. It specifies CATSEPGTLSVSGANVLTF.

The chain joins TRBV7-3 to TRBJ1-1; TRBD1 matches at 10 bases. Germline assignment: CDR1 SGHTA and CDR2 FQGTGA. Trimming at V came to 4 bases and at J to 4 bases, leaving 3 bases not matched to a gene. The CDR3 extends over 14 amino acids. CDR3 residues: CASSSGTGVTEAFF. The DNA for the CDR3 is TGTGCCAGCAGCTCCGGGACAGGGGTCACTGAAGCTTTCTTT.

The chain has TRBV7-3 and TRBJ2-3; no reliable D call. CDR1 is SGHTA and CDR2 is FQGTGA in the germline V gene. The CDR3 consists of 15 residues. V was clipped by 3 bases and J by 1 base, with 11 bases between them. The CDR3, as DNA: TGTGCCAGCAGCTTGGGCACGCAAGGCACAGATACGCAGTATTTT. Amino acids: CASSLGTQGTDTQYF.

In this sample, this clone turned up a few times. The chain carries TRBV19 and TRBJ1-5; D may be TRBD1 (5 bases). The CDR3 totals 16 residues. Trimming removed 3 bases from V and 7 bases from J, with 19 bases in between. Germline V gene data show CDR1 as LNHDA and CDR2 as SQIVND (reference sequence). This chain's CDR3 is CASSMPGRTSGQPQHF. CDR3 sequence (DNA): TGTGCCAGTAGTATGCCGGGACGGACTAGCGGGCAGCCCCAGCATTTT.

The CDR3: CAWNRLAGVNGVKSNEQFF. The CDR3 DNA is TGTGCCTGGAATAGACTAGCGGGAGTTAACGGGGTAAAGAGCAATGAGCAGTTCTTC. The chain combines TRBV30 with TRBJ2-1, with 12 bases fitting TRBD2. From germline, CDR1 is GTSNPN and CDR2 SVGIG (reference sequence). The V and J ends lost 4 bases and 6 bases, in that order; junction bases with no gene match: 19. This CDR3 is built from 19 residues.

The chain carries TRBV5-5 and TRBJ1-1; no clear D. Germline V gene sequence: CDR1 SGHKS, CDR2 YYEKEE (reference sequence). The CDR3 is 14 amino acids. Trimming cost V 0 bases and J 5 bases, with 11 bases left between them. In DNA, the CDR3 is TGTGCCAGCAGCTTGGACGTCCCCCGGACTGAAGCTTTCTTT. Protein: CASSLDVPRTEAFF.

The chain carries TRBV21-1 and TRBJ1-6; TRBD1, the D gene given by the table, was not confirmed from the DNA. TRBV21-1 is termed a pseudogene. The CDR3 runs 11 residues. Here the CDR3 DNA reads TGTGCCACCACAGTGAATTCACCCCTCCACTTT. Translation: CATTVNSPLHF.

This clone occurred once. The rearrangement links TRBV10-2 to TRBJ2-1; 10 nucleotides agree with TRBD2. This CDR3 region has 16 residues. With V trimmed by 2 bases and J by 3 bases, 4 bases remained unmatched. In germline, CDR1 is WSHSY, CDR2 SAAADI. The CDR3, as DNA: TGCGCCAGCAGTGAGGTAGCGGGGGGCAGCTACAATGAGCAGTTCTTC. Protein product: CASSEVAGGSYNEQFF.

The gene calls are TRBV28 and TRBJ1-2; D not resolved. CDR1 and CDR2 from the germline V gene are MDHEN and SYDVKM. With 6 bases removed from V and 8 bases from J, the gap between germline ends came to 13 bases. The CDR3 has 12 amino acids. The CDR3 sequence is CASRFYGGGYTF. In nucleotides, the CDR3 is TGTGCCAGCAGATTCTACGGAGGCGGCTACACCTTC.

This clone appeared a single time. This rearrangement joins TRBV10-3 to TRBJ2-1; D gene unclear. Germline CDR1 ENHRY, CDR2 SYGVKD. There are 15 residues in the CDR3. Trimming removed 0 bases at V and 4 bases at J, with 10 bases between. CDR3 sequence reads: CAISESIREYNEQFF. In nucleotides, the CDR3 is TGTGCCATCAGTGAGTCGATTAGAGAATACAATGAGCAGTTCTTC.

This chain uses TRBV4-2 with TRBJ2-1; D possibly corresponds to TRBD2 (7 bases). V was trimmed by 0 bases and J by 2 bases, leaving 14 bases between them. The CDR3 spans 17 residues. The V gene's germline CDR1 is LGHNA and CDR2 YNFKEQ. The CDR3 DNA reads TGTGCCAGCAGCCAAGATCAAGGAGGGGGGGCCTACAATGAGCAGTTCTTC. The encoded protein is CASSQDQGGGAYNEQFF.

The chain has TRBV29-1 and TRBJ1-6; D gene unclear. V was clipped by 4 bases and J by 8 bases, with 6 bases between them. The CDR3 sequence is 11 residues long. Germline-derived CDR1 and CDR2 are SQVTM and ANQGSEA. CDR3 nucleotide sequence: TGCAGCGTTGGGGAGGATTCACCCCTCCACTTT. It is translated as CSVGEDSPLHF.

V is TRBV30 and J is TRBJ1-2, with 9 bases that match TRBD1. V was clipped by 6 bases and J by 4 bases; unmatched bases: 6. This CDR3 region has 13 residues. Germline-derived CDR1 and CDR2 are GTSNPN and SVGIG (reference sequence). The CDR3 region has the DNA TGTGCCTGCCAACAGGGGGCGGGCTATGGCTACACCTTC. It codes for CACQQGAGYGYTF.

V and J are TRBV19 and TRBJ1-1, with 11 bases lining up with TRBD1. The CDR3 length is 15 residues. V gave up 9 bases and J gave up 4 bases; unmatched junction bases: 10. Germline-derived CDR1 and CDR2 are LNHDA and SQIVND (reference sequence). The CDR3 is CASLPTGTGGTEAFF. CDR3 in DNA: TGTGCCAGCCTCCCCACCGGGACAGGGGGCACTGAAGCTTTCTTT.

This clone appeared a few times. The chain couples TRBV18 to TRBJ1-6; 12 positions agree with TRBD1. The V and J ends lost 3 bases and 3 bases, in that order; junction bases with no gene match: 6. Per the germline V gene, CDR1 is KGHSH and CDR2 is LQKENI. This CDR3 contains 18 residues. In nucleotides, the CDR3 is TGTGCCAGCTCACCCCCGGGACAGGGGGCATTCTATAATTCACCCCTCCACTTT. It is translated as CASSPPGQGAFYNSPLHF.

V and J are TRBV6-5 and TRBJ2-1; D is ambiguous. Germline V gene data show CDR1 as MNHEY and CDR2 as SVGAGI. This CDR3 has 14 residues. The ends were cut back, 5 bases at V and 3 bases at J, with 11 bases in the middle. CDR3 in amino acids: CASSHPRLYNEQFF. Here the CDR3 DNA reads TGTGCCAGCAGTCACCCCAGACTCTACAATGAGCAGTTCTTC.

The chain has TRBV13 and TRBJ1-2; the match to TRBD1 covers 9 bases. V trimming: 5 bases; J trimming: 8 bases; junction bases outside the gene matches: 6. The germline V gene has CDR1 PRHDT and CDR2 FYEKMQ (reference sequence). This CDR3 comprises 13 residues. The CDR3 sequence: CASSTGTGSGYTF. CDR3 nucleotide sequence: TGTGCCAGCAGCACCGGGACAGGGTCCGGCTACACCTTC.

The gene calls are TRBV11-2 and TRBJ2-7; the D gene is possibly TRBD1 (5 bases). Germline lookup yields CDR1 SGHAT and CDR2 FQNNGV. Trimming removed 8 bases at V and 1 base at J, with 12 bases between. The CDR3 covers 13 residues. DNA of the CDR3: TGTGCCAGCCTCCTTAGGGGTTCCTACGAGCAGTACTTC. Translating gives CASLLRGSYEQYF.

The rearrangement joins TRBV27 to TRBJ1-1; D uncertain. V lost 1 base and J 3 bases, leaving 12 bases between the germline ends. The V gene's germline CDR1 is MNHEY and CDR2 SMNVEV (reference sequence). The CDR3 has 15 amino acids. The CDR3 here is CASSLFGSGYTEAFF. CDR3 nucleotide sequence: TGTGCCAGCAGTTTATTCGGGTCGGGGTACACTGAAGCTTTCTTT.

The chain recombines TRBV4-1 with TRBJ2-2; 8 nucleotides line up with TRBD1. V was clipped by 4 bases and J by 7 bases; unmatched bases: 8. This CDR3 comprises 15 residues. The germline gives CDR1 MGHRA, CDR2 YSYEKL. This CDR3 reads CASSPPGGVGGELFF. CDR3 DNA sequence: TGCGCCAGCAGCCCTCCAGGGGGCGTTGGCGGGGAGCTGTTTTTT.

J is TRBJ2-5 and V is TRBV10-1; 13 nucleotides agree with TRBD2. CDR1 and CDR2 from the germline V gene are WNHNN and SYGVQD (reference sequence). The CDR3 is 17 residues long. V was clipped by 3 bases and J by 5 bases; unmatched bases: 9. This chain's CDR3 is CASSDPRGTSGMETQYF. In DNA, the CDR3 is TGCGCCAGCAGTGACCCGAGGGGGACTAGCGGGATGGAGACCCAGTACTTC.

The chain joins TRBV7-8 to TRBJ2-5; 9 bases fit TRBD2. V lost 5 bases to trimming and J lost 5 bases; unmatched junction nucleotides: 15. Per the germline V gene, CDR1 is SGHVS and CDR2 is FQNEAQ. This CDR3 spans 17 amino acids. The CDR3 DNA reads as TGTGCCAGCAGCCCGGGCGGAATTCTAGCGGGATATGAGACCCAGTACTTC. The encoded protein is CASSPGGILAGYETQYF. The full variable domain, rest sourced from reference TRBV7-8 and TRBJ2-5, is GAGVSQSPRYKVAKRGQDVALRCDPISGHVSLFWYQQALGQGPEFLTYFQNEAQLDKSGLPSDRFFAERPEGSVSTLKIQRTQQEDSAVYLCASSPGGILAGYETQYFGPGTRLLVL.

The gene calls are TRBV12-5 and TRBJ1-5; TRBD1 matches at 10 bases. With V trimmed by 5 bases and J by 2 bases, 3 bases remained unmatched. Germline lookup yields CDR1 LGHNT and CDR2 FRNRAP. The CDR3 contains 15 residues. As DNA, the CDR3 is TGTGCTAGTGGTCCAGGACAGGGGGGCAATCAGCCCCAGCATTTT. Encoded protein: CASGPGQGGNQPQHF. Complete variable domain (other parts from reference TRBV12-5 and TRBJ1-5): DARVTQTPRHKVTEMGQEVTMRCQPILGHNTVFWYRQTMMQGLELLAYFRNRAPLDDSGMPKDRFSAEMPDATLATLKIQPSEPRDSAVYFCASGPGQGGNQPQHFGDGTRLSIL.